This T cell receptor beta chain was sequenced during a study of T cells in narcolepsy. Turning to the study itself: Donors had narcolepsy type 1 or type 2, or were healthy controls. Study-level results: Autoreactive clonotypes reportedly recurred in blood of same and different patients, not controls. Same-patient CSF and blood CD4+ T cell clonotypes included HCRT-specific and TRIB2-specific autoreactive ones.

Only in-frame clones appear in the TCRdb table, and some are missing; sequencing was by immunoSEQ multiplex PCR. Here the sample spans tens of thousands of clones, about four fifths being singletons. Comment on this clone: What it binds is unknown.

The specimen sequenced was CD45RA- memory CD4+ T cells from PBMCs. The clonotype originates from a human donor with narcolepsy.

The CDR3 nucleotides read TGCAGCGTAGGGGCCGCGATAAATACGCAGTATTTT. Translating gives CSVGAAINTQYF. The V call is TRBV29-1, the J call TRBJ2-3, with a weak D call TRBD1 (5 bases). The CDR3 is made up of 12 amino acids. The germline V gene encodes CDR1 SQVTM and CDR2 ANQGSEA. Trimming removed 6 bases from V and 7 bases from J, with 14 bases in between.